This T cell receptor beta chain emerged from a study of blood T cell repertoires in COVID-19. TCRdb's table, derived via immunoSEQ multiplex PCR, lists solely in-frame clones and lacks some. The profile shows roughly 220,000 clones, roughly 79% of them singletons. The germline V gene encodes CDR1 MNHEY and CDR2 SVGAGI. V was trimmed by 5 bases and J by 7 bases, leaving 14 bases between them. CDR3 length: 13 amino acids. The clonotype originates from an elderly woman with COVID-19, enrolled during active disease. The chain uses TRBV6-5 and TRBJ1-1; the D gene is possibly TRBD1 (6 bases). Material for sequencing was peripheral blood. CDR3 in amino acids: CASSTPGTLEAFF. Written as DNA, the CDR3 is TGTGCCAGCAGTACGCCCGGGACACTTGAAGCTTTCTTT.